This T cell receptor beta chain was sequenced in a study of T cell responses to AZD1222 COVID-19 vaccine. Points from the study as a whole: The breadth and depth of Spike-specific TCRs increased once two AZD1222 doses had been given. At baseline, seropositivity was found in only six or seven AZD1222 recipients. Within unmutated variant regions lay the reported targets of nearly half of spike-specific TCRs. Donor demographics were predominantly white British with a female majority; clonal diversity may be underestimated.

On this clone itself: The antigen is undetermined.

Here immunoSEQ multiplex PCR was the method, and the copy in TCRdb shows in-frame clones only, minus some. The table lists approximately 90,000 clones, roughly nine tenths of them singletons. The material sequenced was peripheral blood, taken on day 0 of AZD1222 vaccination. The source is an adult in good health.

DNA of the CDR3: TGTGCCAGCAATGGGGGGGGCTTTGGCTACACCTTC. This gives the protein CASNGGGFGYTF. The gene calls are TRBV5-6 and TRBJ1-2; D perhaps matches TRBD1 (6 bases). Trimming pared 6 bases from V and 7 bases from J, leaving 13 bases between. Germline assignment: CDR1 SGHDT and CDR2 YYEEEE. The CDR3 runs to 12 residues.